This T cell receptor beta chain was sequenced for a study of T cells after yellow fever vaccination. For TCR, cDNA came from 5'RACE template switching, which added a universal primer site and UMIs. One entry per CDR3 protein results from TCRdb running MiXCR on the 5' RACE reads. The sample consists of hundreds of thousands of distinct CDR3 sequences, about 12% of them appearing once. The CDR3 is made up of 11 amino acids. Trimming pared 7 bases from V and 10 bases from J, leaving 13 bases between. Germline loops: CDR1 SNHLY, CDR2 FYNNEI. The rearrangement links TRBV2 to TRBJ2-5, with D perhaps TRBD2 (5 bases). Material: PBMCs, obtained on the day of the yellow fever booster vaccination. The clonotype was recovered from a man aged 25 to 45 who received the YFV17D yellow fever vaccine. The CDR3, as DNA: TGTGCCAGCACGTCGCAGGCGGGCCAGTACTTC. Protein product: CASTSQAGQYF.